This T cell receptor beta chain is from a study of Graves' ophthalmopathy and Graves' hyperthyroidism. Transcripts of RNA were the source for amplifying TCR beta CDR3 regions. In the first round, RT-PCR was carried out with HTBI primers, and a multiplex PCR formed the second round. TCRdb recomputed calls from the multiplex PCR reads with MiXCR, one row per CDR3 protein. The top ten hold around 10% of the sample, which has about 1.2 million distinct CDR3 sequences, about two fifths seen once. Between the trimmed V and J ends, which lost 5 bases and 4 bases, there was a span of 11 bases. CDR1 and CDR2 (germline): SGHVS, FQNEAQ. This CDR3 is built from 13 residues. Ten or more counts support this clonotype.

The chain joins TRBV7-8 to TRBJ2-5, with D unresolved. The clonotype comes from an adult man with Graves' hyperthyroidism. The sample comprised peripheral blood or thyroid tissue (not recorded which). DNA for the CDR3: TGTGCCAGCAGCCCGTCGCCAGGAGAGACCCAGTACTTC. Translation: CASSPSPGETQYF.